The 6 T cell receptor beta chains below were found in one sample sequenced in a study of T-cell memory formation after mild COVID-19. TCRdb processed the 5' RACE reads anew with MiXCR; each CDR3 protein has one entry. The table lists approximately 190,000 distinct CDR3 sequences, roughly 18% of them singletons. What was sequenced was PBMCs or a T cell subset sorted from them (not recorded which). Source of these receptors: an adult woman who had mild COVID-19 (a few samples of this study predate the infection). Cell type and time point are not known.

A few counts support this clonotype. This chain links TRBV5-1 with TRBJ2-6; D is uncertain. The CDR3 runs to 16 residues. The germline V and J ends were trimmed by 0 bases and 1 base, with 8 bases remaining between them. CDR1 is SGHRS, CDR2 YFSETQ, per germline. The CDR3 DNA sequence: TGCGCCAGCAGCTTGGAAAAGACGTCTGGGGCCAACGTCCTGACTTTC. This gives the protein CASSLEKTSGANVLTF. Complete variable domain (other parts from reference TRBV5-1 and TRBJ2-6): KAGVTQTPRYLIKTRGQQVTLSCSPISGHRSVSWYQQTPGQGLQFLFEYFSETQRNKGNFPGRFSGRQFSNSRSEMNVSTLELGDSALYLCASSLEKTSGANVLTFGAGSRLTVL.

The chain links TRBV5-1 to TRBJ2-1; a possible D gene is TRBD2 (5 bases). The V end lost 1 base, the J end lost 6 bases, and 11 bases lay between the germline ends. This CDR3 contains 14 residues. In germline, CDR1 is SGHRS, CDR2 YFSETQ. The CDR3 DNA reads TGCGCCAGCAGCTTGTCGCTAGCTAGCAATGAGCAGTTCTTC. The encoded protein is CASSLSLASNEQFF.

The chain couples TRBV12-3 or TRBV12-4 to TRBJ2-7; TRBD2 agrees at 8 bases. J gave up 0 bases and V 7 bases, and 5 bases lay outside the gene matches. This CDR3 has 14 amino acids. For the CDR3, the DNA is TGTGCCAGCACCACGGGGGGGAACTCCTACGAGCAGTACTTC. It encodes CASTTGGNSYEQYF.

The chain has TRBV4-2 and TRBJ1-6; 7 bases align to TRBD1. Germline CDR1 LGHNA, CDR2 YNFKEQ. This CDR3 has 15 amino acids. Losses at the gene ends were 0 bases for V and 7 bases for J; bases not matched to a gene: 3. The CDR3 DNA reads as TGTGCCAGCAGCCAAGAACAGGGGCGCAATTCACCCCTCCACTTT. Amino acid sequence: CASSQEQGRNSPLHF.

In its sample, this clonotype was seen many times. The J gene is TRBJ1-6, the V gene TRBV5-5; 10 nucleotides agree with TRBD1. J was trimmed by 7 bases and V by 3 bases; bases with no gene match: 4. Germline CDR1 reads SGHKS; CDR2 reads YYEKEE (reference sequence). CDR3 length: 15 residues. CDR3 region: CASSYGTGANSPLHF. CDR3 in DNA: TGTGCCAGCAGCTACGGGACAGGGGCGAATTCACCCCTCCACTTT.

This clonotype has ten or more counts. The chain combines TRBV7-2 with TRBJ2-2; 8 nucleotides agree with TRBD1. The CDR3 runs to 16 residues. Germline lookup yields CDR1 SGHTA and CDR2 FQGNSA. J gave up 2 bases and V 1 base, and 3 bases lay outside the gene matches. The CDR3 DNA reads as TGTGCCAGCAGCTTAGGGGGACAGGCAAACACCGGGGAGCTGTTTTTT. Translation gives CASSLGGQANTGELFF.